This T cell receptor (beta chain) came from a study of T cell changes during pregnancy in multiple sclerosis. The CDR3 totals 17 residues. Trimming took 1 base from V and 3 from J, leaving 13 bases between them. Germline loops: CDR1 SGHVS, CDR2 FQNEAQ. Here immunoSEQ multiplex PCR was the method, and the copy in TCRdb shows in-frame clones only, minus some. The sample shows under 55,000 clones, approximately 90% of them seen only once. A single count supports this clone. The chain is built from TRBV7-8 and TRBJ2-6; a weak D match, TRBD1 (5 bases). Here the sequenced sample was CD8+ T cells from peripheral blood mononuclear cells, taken after pregnancy. The TCR was taken from a female donor with multiple sclerosis, enrolled in a pregnancy study. Here the CDR3 DNA reads TGTGCCAGCAGCTTAGGATTGTCAGGGTTTGGGGCCAACGTCCTGACTTTC. Protein: CASSLGLSGFGANVLTF. Based on the CDR3 plus reference TRBV7-8 and TRBJ2-6, the full variable domain is GAGVSQSPRYKVAKRGQDVALRCDPISGHVSLFWYQQALGQGPEFLTYFQNEAQLDKSGLPSDRFFAERPEGSVSTLKIQRTQQEDSAVYLCASSLGLSGFGANVLTFGAGSRLTVL.